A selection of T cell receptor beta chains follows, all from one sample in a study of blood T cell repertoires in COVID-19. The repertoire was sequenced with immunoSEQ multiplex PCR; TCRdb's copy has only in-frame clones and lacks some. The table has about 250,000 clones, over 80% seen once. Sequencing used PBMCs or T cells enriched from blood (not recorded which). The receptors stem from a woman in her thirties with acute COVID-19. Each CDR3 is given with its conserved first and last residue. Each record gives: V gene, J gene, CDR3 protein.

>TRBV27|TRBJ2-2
CASQTGDGGELFF
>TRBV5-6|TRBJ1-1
CASRLTLTGGEAEAFF
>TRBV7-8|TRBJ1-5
CASSSRVPMSNQPQHF
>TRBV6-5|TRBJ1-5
CASSDSQAGQPQHF
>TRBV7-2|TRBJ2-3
CASSATSGNRDTQYF
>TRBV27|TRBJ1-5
CASSPGTGGDQPQHF
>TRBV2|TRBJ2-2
CASSGQGANGELFF
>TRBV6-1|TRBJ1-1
CASSEVPAEAFF
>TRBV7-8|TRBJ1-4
CASSLAPTGLNEKLFF
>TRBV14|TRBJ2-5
CASSQVTARKGQTYQETQYF
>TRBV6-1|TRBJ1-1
CASSEMARDFEAFF
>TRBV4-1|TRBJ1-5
CASSQIGINSNQPQHF
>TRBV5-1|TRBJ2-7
CASSSSGYGAYEQYF
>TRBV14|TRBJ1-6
CASSRTGTGVSPLHF
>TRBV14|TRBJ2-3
CASSQDPTDTQYF
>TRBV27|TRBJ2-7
CASSLSKGTASYEQYF